Following are 3 T cell receptor beta chains from one sample sequenced in a study of T cells in Graves' hyperthyroidism and ophthalmopathy. Amplification of TCR beta CDR3 regions used RNA as the template. An initial round of RT-PCR targeting the TCR CDR3 relied on the HTBI primer set. TCRdb reprocessed the multiplex PCR reads via MiXCR and lists one record per CDR3 protein. The sample holds roughly 240,000 distinct CDR3 sequences, roughly a quarter seen once. Source material: blood. These receptors came from a woman aged 40 to 49 with Graves' ophthalmopathy.

This clonotype was picked up one time. V is TRBV19 and J is TRBJ2-7, with D unclear. V was cut by 3 bases and J by 3 bases, with 6 bases left in between. CDR1 and CDR2 (germline): LNHDA, SQIVND (reference sequence). The length of the CDR3 is 12 residues. The CDR3 coding sequence is TGTGCCAGTAGTATGGTAGGCTACGAGCAGTACTTC. This codes for CASSMVGYEQYF.

There are a few counts of this clonotype. The V call is TRBV7-9, the J call TRBJ1-1; D is perhaps TRBD1 (5 bases). The germline CDR1 and CDR2 sequences are SEHNR and FQNEAQ (reference sequence). V lost 2 bases, J lost 4 bases, and 11 bases lay in between. CDR3 length: 14 residues. CDR3 DNA sequence: TGTGCCAGCAGCTTATCCGCAGGGATCACTGAAGCTTTCTTT. Encoded protein: CASSLSAGITEAFF. Combining the CDR3 with reference TRBV7-9 and TRBJ1-1 gives the whole variable domain DTGVSQNPRHKITKRGQNVTFRCDPISEHNRLYWYRQTLGQGPEFLTYFQNEAQLEKSRLLSDRFSAERPKGSFSTLEIQRTEQGDSAMYLCASSLSAGITEAFFGQGTRLTVV.

In this sample, this clonotype turned up a few times. J is TRBJ2-2 and V is TRBV12-3 or TRBV12-4; the D gene is possibly TRBD1 (6 bases). This CDR3 contains 11 residues. V was shortened by 11 bases and J by 6 bases, with 10 bases between the two germline ends. In DNA, the CDR3 is TGTGCCGTCAGGGGACCCGGGGAGCTGTTTTTT. Protein product: CAVRGPGELFF.